This T cell receptor beta chain was captured in a study of blood T cells in healthy people across ages. Study-level background: Template switching caught about one barcoded beta molecule for each two T cells.

A second roughly 6 to 11 cycle PCR used barcoded and J-beta primers. A tag from a template-switch adaptor with 12 random nucleotides marked each cDNA molecule. Each CDR3 protein is one row after TCRdb ran MiXCR on the 5' RACE reads. Here the sample spans over 600,000 distinct CDR3 sequences, about 47% being singletons. Study conclusions and caveats: TCR beta diversity tracked closely with naive T cell percentage. Among T cells, TCR beta diversity per million cells dropped roughly linearly as age rose.

Turning to this clonotype: What it binds is unknown.

With V trimmed by 6 bases and J by 7 bases, 11 bases remained unmatched. The CDR3 runs 15 residues. V gene TRBV12-3 or TRBV12-4 combines with J gene TRBJ2-1; TRBD2 aligns across 8 bases. The receptor comes from a man older than 75 in good health. The specimen was blood. The CDR3 DNA is TGTGCCAGCAGCGCGAATTTAGCGGGAAGGAATGAGCAGTTCTTC. The encoded protein is CASSANLAGRNEQFF.